Below, 23 T cell receptor beta chains from the same sample are listed, as sequenced in a study of Ad26.COV2.S vaccination and SARS-CoV-2 variants. Method: immunoSEQ multiplex PCR; TCRdb's copy keeps in-frame clones and lacks some. Of about 180,000 clones detected, roughly 89% appear once; the ten largest clones hold around 6.1%. The specimen comprised peripheral blood, sampled after recovery from COVID-19. The receptors here all came from a human donor who had recovered from COVID-19.

This clone was observed many times. CDR3 loop: CASSQGQEDNIYGYTF. The CDR3 region has the DNA TGCGCCAGCAGCCAAGGACAGGAGGATAATATCTATGGCTACACCTTC. The chain recombines TRBV4-1 with TRBJ1-2; D is possibly TRBD1 (6 bases). Trimming took 1 base from V and 4 from J, leaving 16 bases between them. Germline CDR1 reads MGHRA; CDR2 reads YSYEKL. The CDR3 has 16 residues.

V is TRBV10-3 and J is TRBJ1-4; the match to TRBD1 covers 9 bases. The V gene's germline CDR1 is ENHRY and CDR2 SYGVKD. There are 16 residues in the CDR3. The junction had 11 bases not matched to a gene; V was cut back by 6 bases and J by 6 bases. CDR3 residues: CAISPSPGQGDEKLFF. DNA of the CDR3: TGTGCCATCAGCCCCTCGCCGGGACAGGGAGATGAAAAACTGTTTTTT.

J is TRBJ2-5 and V is TRBV25-1; D may be TRBD1 or TRBD2 (6 bases each). Trimming cost V 2 bases and J 0 bases, with 7 bases left between them. Germline loops: CDR1 MGHDK, CDR2 SYGVNS. CDR3 length equals 14 residues. CDR3 DNA: TGTGCCAGCAGTGAACGGGGGCACCAAGAGACCCAGTACTTC. The encoded protein is CASSERGHQETQYF.

V usage is TRBV5-5 and J usage is TRBJ2-7; D unresolved. V lost 0 bases and J 0 bases, leaving 13 bases between the germline ends. The CDR3 has 16 amino acids. Germline V gene sequence: CDR1 SGHKS, CDR2 YYEKEE (reference sequence). CDR3 protein: CASSLDFGVPSYEQYF. The CDR3 DNA reads TGTGCCAGCAGCTTGGATTTTGGGGTCCCCTCCTACGAGCAGTACTTC.

The chain recombines TRBV11-2 with TRBJ2-2; TRBD2 is a possible D gene (5 bases). This CDR3 has 16 residues. Trimming stripped 5 bases from V and 2 bases from J, with 15 bases between. Germline V gene sequence: CDR1 SGHAT, CDR2 FQNNGV. The CDR3 reads CASSTGRGVNTGELFF. The CDR3 DNA follows: TGTGCCAGCAGCACCGGACGGGGAGTCAACACCGGGGAGCTGTTTTTT.

The table lists this clone with a few counts. The V call is TRBV7-8, the J call TRBJ2-1, with a tentative D call TRBD1 (8 bases). The ends were cut back, 5 bases at V and 1 base at J, with 15 bases in the middle. Germline CDR1 is SGHVS and CDR2 is FQNEAQ. The CDR3 runs to 16 residues. This CDR3 is CASSPYRGGSYNEQFF. CDR3 DNA sequence: TGTGCCAGCAGCCCATACAGGGGGGGATCCTACAATGAGCAGTTCTTC.

This sequence joins TRBV11-2 and TRBJ2-2, with 11 nucleotides matching TRBD2. Germline V gene sequence: CDR1 SGHAT, CDR2 FQNNGV. The CDR3 is 14 amino acids. J was trimmed by 9 bases and V by 5 bases; bases with no gene match: 5. The CDR3 DNA sequence: TGTGCCAGCAGCCGAGGGACTAGCGGTCGGGAGCTGTTTTTT. It is translated as CASSRGTSGRELFF. The variable domain in full, with the rest retrieved from reference TRBV11-2 and TRBJ2-2, is EAGVAQSPRYKIIEKRQSVAFWCNPISGHATLYWYQQILGQGPKLLIQFQNNGVVDDSQLPKDRFSAERLKGVDSTLKIQPAKLEDSAVYLCASSRGTSGRELFFGEGSRLTVL.

The chain employs TRBV24-1 and TRBJ2-1; possible D gene TRBD1, 6 bases. V lost 1 base and J 8 bases, leaving 14 bases between the germline ends. Germline V gene lookup returns CDR1 KGHDR and CDR2 SFDVKD. This CDR3 comprises 15 residues. The CDR3 DNA is TGTGCCACCAGTGATTTACCGACAGGTATCGATGAGCAGTTCTTC. It yields the protein CATSDLPTGIDEQFF.

CDR3 in DNA: TGTGCCAGCAGTGAAAGGGACTACGAGCAGTACTTC. Protein: CASSERDYEQYF. The genes are TRBV25-1 and TRBJ2-7, with D unresolved. CDR3 length equals 12 residues. Germline V gene sequence: CDR1 MGHDK, CDR2 SYGVNS. Trimming removed 2 bases at V and 3 bases at J, with 5 bases between.

Details on this clone: Different DNA sequences within this sample yield the same CDR3. This chain joins TRBV14 and TRBJ2-1; D gene unclear. V was shortened by 1 base and J by 4 bases, with 2 bases between the two germline ends. CDR3 length equals 12 residues. Germline-derived CDR1 and CDR2 are SGHDN and FVKESK. The CDR3 bases are TGTGCCAGCAGCCAAGGGTACAATGAGCAGTTCTTC. This codes for CASSQGYNEQFF.

The V call is TRBV2, the J call TRBJ2-7; no clear D gene. CDR3 length equals 13 residues. The V end was cut by 7 bases, the J end by 4 bases, with 14 bases between. Germline V gives CDR1 SNHLY, CDR2 FYNNEI. The CDR3 DNA sequence: TGTGCCAGCAACAACGGGCCTTTGTACGAGCAGTACTTC. It encodes CASNNGPLYEQYF.

The V gene is TRBV2, the J gene TRBJ1-5, with D possibly being TRBD1 (6 bases). V was cut by 7 bases and J by 5 bases, with 15 bases left in between. This CDR3 is 14 amino acids long. The germline V gene encodes CDR1 SNHLY and CDR2 FYNNEI. The CDR3 region has the DNA TGTGCCAGCACCCGCGAAGGGGGGCATCAGCCCCAGCATTTT. Translating gives CASTREGGHQPQHF.

The rearrangement links TRBV28 to TRBJ1-1; unclear D gene. Between the trimmed V and J ends, which lost 6 bases and 3 bases, there was a span of 11 bases. CDR3 length: 13 residues. Germline assignment: CDR1 MDHEN and CDR2 SYDVKM. As DNA, the CDR3 is TGTGCCAGCAGCATCCTGGTGGACACTGAAGCTTTCTTT. Translating gives CASSILVDTEAFF. Variable domain in full (rest from reference TRBV28 and TRBJ1-1): DVKVTQSSRYLVKRTGEKVFLECVQDMDHENMFWYRQDPGLGLRLIYFSYDVKMKEKGDIPEGYSVSREKKERFSLILESASTNQTSMYLCASSILVDTEAFFGQGTRLTVV.

In the case of this clone: The sample has other DNA sequences that encode this CDR3 too. This chain uses TRBV9 with TRBJ1-2; weak D call: TRBD1 (5 bases). CDR1 is SGDLS and CDR2 is YYNGEE in the germline V gene. CDR3 length equals 13 residues. V was shortened by 2 bases and J by 1 base, with 6 bases between the two germline ends. The CDR3 reads CASSVDSNYGYTF. In DNA, the CDR3 is TGTGCCAGCAGCGTCGACAGTAACTATGGCTACACCTTC.

In DNA form, the CDR3 reads TGTGCCAGCAGCCAAGGGGCAGGGGGGCTACGTGGCTACACCTTC. This codes for CASSQGAGGLRGYTF. J is TRBJ1-2 and V is TRBV3-1 (or the pseudogene TRBV3-2), with 7 bases fitting TRBD1. The germline V gene encodes CDR1 LGHDT and CDR2 YNNKEL (reference sequence). J lost 7 bases, V lost 1 base, and 9 bases had no gene match. CDR3 length: 15 amino acids.

The genes are TRBV3-1 (or the pseudogene TRBV3-2) and TRBJ1-1; no reliable D call. V shed 1 base and J shed 5 bases, with 8 bases lying between them. CDR3 length: 13 amino acids. Germline assignment: CDR1 LGHDT and CDR2 YNNKEL (reference sequence). CDR3 in amino acids: CASSQAGRTEAFF. The CDR3 DNA follows: TGTGCCAGCAGCCAAGCGGGGAGAACTGAAGCTTTCTTT.

The chain links TRBV5-4 to TRBJ2-2; a possible D gene is TRBD2 (5 bases). CDR1 is SGHNT, CDR2 YYREEE, per germline (reference sequence). The ends were cut back, 1 base at V and 7 bases at J, with 11 bases in the middle. The CDR3 length is 14 residues. The CDR3 reads CASSLPRGSGELFF. CDR3 coding DNA: TGTGCCAGCAGCTTGCCTCGGGGTAGCGGGGAGCTGTTTTTT.

V and J are TRBV7-2 and TRBJ2-2; no firm D call. Germline V gene sequence: CDR1 SGHTA, CDR2 FQGNSA. This CDR3 contains 14 residues. Trimming took off 3 bases at V and 5 bases at J, with 10 bases between the two ends. The CDR3 sequence: CASSLQVGTGELFF. As DNA, the CDR3 is TGTGCCAGCAGCTTGCAAGTGGGGACCGGGGAGCTGTTTTTT.

The V call is TRBV5-1, the J call TRBJ1-4; D unclear. Germline lookup yields CDR1 SGHRS and CDR2 YFSETQ. The germline V and J ends were trimmed by 3 bases and 8 bases, with 17 bases remaining between them. The CDR3 extends over 15 amino acids. Here the CDR3 reads CASSSLGAPGEKLFF. CDR3 bases: TGCGCCAGCAGCTCCTTAGGCGCCCCCGGAGAAAAACTGTTTTTT. The variable domain in full, completed from reference TRBV5-1 and TRBJ1-4, reads KAGVTQTPRYLIKTRGQQVTLSCSPISGHRSVSWYQQTPGQGLQFLFEYFSETQRNKGNFPGRFSGRQFSNSRSEMNVSTLELGDSALYLCASSSLGAPGEKLFFGSGTQLSVL.

This clone has only one observation. The chain has TRBV6-6 and TRBJ1-2; 10 bases align to TRBD1. The CDR3 runs to 14 residues. The germline V gene has CDR1 MNHNY and CDR2 SVGAGI (reference sequence). V shed 7 bases and J 7 bases; nucleotides not matched to a gene: 9. For the CDR3, the DNA is TGTGCCAGCACCTCGGGACAGGGGTTCGGTGGCTACACCTTC. Protein product: CASTSGQGFGGYTF.

This clone came up once. V is TRBV7-8 and J is TRBJ1-5; TRBD1 agrees at 7 bases. J lost 0 bases, V lost 3 bases, and 5 bases had no gene match. This CDR3 spans 16 amino acids. Germline CDR1 SGHVS, CDR2 FQNEAQ. The CDR3 sequence: CASSFRDRRSNQPQHF. The CDR3 coding sequence is TGTGCCAGCAGCTTTAGGGACAGACGTAGCAATCAGCCCCAGCATTTT.

The chain couples TRBV11-2 to TRBJ1-3, with 7 nucleotides matching TRBD1. CDR1 and CDR2 (germline): SGHAT, FQNNGV. The ends lost 0 bases at V and 2 bases at J; junction bases unmatched: 4. The CDR3 totals 16 residues. In DNA, the CDR3 is TGTGCCAGCAGCTTAGAGGGGGGACAGACTGGAAACACCATATATTTT. It codes for CASSLEGGQTGNTIYF.

V gene TRBV10-3 combines with J gene TRBJ1-1; 11 nucleotides agree with TRBD1. J lost 2 bases, V lost 4 bases, and 0 bases had no gene match. Per the germline V gene, CDR1 is ENHRY and CDR2 is SYGVKD. This CDR3 is built from 14 residues. The CDR3 nucleotides read TGTGCCATCAGTGGGACAGGGGGCAACACTGAAGCTTTCTTT. This gives the protein CAISGTGGNTEAFF.